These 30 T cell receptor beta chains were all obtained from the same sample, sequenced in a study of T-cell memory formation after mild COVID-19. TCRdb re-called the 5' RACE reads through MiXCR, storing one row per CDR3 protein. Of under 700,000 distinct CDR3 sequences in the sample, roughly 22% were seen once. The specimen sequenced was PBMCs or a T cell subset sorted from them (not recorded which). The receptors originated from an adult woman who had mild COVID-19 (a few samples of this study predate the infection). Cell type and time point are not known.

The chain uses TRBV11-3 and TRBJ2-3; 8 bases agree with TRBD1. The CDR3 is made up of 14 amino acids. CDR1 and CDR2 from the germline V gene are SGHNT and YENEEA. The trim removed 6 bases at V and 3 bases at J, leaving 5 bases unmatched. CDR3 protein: CASRWRTGTDTQYF. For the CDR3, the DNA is TGTGCCAGCAGGTGGAGGACAGGGACAGATACGCAGTATTTT.

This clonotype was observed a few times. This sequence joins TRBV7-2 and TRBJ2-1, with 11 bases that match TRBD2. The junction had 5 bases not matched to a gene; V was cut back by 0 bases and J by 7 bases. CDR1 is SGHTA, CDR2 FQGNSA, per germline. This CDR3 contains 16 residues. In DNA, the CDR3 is TGTGCCAGCAGCTTAGCAGCGACTAGCGGGAAGAATGAGCAGTTCTTC. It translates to CASSLAATSGKNEQFF.

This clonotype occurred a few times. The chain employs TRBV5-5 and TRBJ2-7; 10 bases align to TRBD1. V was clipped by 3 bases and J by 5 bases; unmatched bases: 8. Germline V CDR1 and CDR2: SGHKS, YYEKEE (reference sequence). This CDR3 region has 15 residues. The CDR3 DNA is TGTGCCAGCAGCTCACCGGGACAGGGGTTCCACGAGCAGTACTTC. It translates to CASSSPGQGFHEQYF.

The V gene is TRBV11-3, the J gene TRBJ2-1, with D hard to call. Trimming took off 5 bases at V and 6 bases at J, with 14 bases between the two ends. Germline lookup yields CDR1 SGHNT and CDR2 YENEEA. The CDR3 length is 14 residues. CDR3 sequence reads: CASSHRGVPNEQFF. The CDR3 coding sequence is TGTGCCAGCAGCCACCGTGGGGTTCCCAATGAGCAGTTCTTC.

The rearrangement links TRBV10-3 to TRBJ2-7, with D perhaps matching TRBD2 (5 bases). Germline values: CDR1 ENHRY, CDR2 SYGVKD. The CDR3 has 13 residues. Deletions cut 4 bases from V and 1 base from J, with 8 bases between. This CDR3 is CAISGADSYEQYF. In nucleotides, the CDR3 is TGTGCCATCAGTGGAGCGGATTCCTACGAGCAGTACTTC.

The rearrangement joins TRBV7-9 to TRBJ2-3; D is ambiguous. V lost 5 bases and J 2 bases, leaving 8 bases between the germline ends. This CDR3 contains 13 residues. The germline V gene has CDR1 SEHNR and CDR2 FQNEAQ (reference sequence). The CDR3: CASSPRVTDTQYF. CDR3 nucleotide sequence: TGTGCCAGCAGCCCCCGGGTCACAGATACGCAGTATTTT.

As DNA, the CDR3 is TGTGCCATCAGGGACAGGGGCTACAATGAGCAGTTCTTC. This encodes CAIRDRGYNEQFF. V and J are TRBV10-3 and TRBJ2-1; 9 nucleotides line up with TRBD1. The CDR3 is made up of 13 amino acids. Unmatched junction bases numbered 0, after V lost 6 bases and J lost 3 bases. CDR1 is ENHRY and CDR2 is SYGVKD in the germline V gene.

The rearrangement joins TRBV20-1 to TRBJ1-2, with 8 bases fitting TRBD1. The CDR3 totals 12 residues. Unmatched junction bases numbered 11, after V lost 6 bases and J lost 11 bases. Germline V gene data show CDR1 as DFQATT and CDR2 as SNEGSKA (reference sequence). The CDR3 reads CSARDNRGVYTF. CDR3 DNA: TGCAGTGCCCGTGACAACAGGGGGGTGTACACCTTC.

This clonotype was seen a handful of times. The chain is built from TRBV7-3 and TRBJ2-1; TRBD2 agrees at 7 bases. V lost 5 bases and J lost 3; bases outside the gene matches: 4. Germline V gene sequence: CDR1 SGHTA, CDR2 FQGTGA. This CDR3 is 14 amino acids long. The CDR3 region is CASSRGRNYNEQFF. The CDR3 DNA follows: TGTGCCAGCAGCCGCGGGAGAAACTACAATGAGCAGTTCTTC.

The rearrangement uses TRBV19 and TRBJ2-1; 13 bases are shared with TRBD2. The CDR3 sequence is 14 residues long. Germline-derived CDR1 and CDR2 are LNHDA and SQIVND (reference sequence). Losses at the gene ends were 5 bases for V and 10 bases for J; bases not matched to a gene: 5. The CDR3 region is CASSPGLAGKEQFF. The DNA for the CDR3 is TGTGCCAGTAGTCCGGGACTAGCGGGGAAGGAGCAGTTCTTC.

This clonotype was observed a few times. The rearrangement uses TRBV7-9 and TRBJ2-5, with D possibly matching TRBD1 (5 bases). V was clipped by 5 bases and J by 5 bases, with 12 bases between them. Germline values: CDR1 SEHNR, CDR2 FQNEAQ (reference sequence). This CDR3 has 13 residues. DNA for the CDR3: TGTGCCAGCAGCCTAGGGGCAGCGGAGACCCAGTACTTC. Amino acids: CASSLGAAETQYF.

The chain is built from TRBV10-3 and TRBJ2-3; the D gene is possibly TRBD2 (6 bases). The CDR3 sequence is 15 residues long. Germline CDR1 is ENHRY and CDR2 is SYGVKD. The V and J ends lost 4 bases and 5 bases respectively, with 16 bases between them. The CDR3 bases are TGTGCCATCAGTGCGGGCCAATCGGAGGGAGATACGCAGTATTTT. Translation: CAISAGQSEGDTQYF.

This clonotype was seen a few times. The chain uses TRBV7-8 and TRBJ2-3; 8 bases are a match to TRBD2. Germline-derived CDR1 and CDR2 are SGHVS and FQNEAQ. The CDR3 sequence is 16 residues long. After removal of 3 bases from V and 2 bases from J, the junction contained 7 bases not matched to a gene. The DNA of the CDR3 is TGTGCCAGCAGCTTCGGCGGGGGGACTAACACAGATACGCAGTATTTT. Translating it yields CASSFGGGTNTDTQYF.

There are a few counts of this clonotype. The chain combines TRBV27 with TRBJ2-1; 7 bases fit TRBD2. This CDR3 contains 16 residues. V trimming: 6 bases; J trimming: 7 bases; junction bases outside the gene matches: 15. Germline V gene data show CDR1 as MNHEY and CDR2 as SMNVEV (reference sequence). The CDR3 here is CASSRERDGRSNEQFF. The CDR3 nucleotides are TGTGCCAGCAGCCGCGAGCGGGATGGGAGGAGTAATGAGCAGTTCTTC.

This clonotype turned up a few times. CDR3 in DNA: TGTGCCAGCAGCTTAGTCCTAGCGGGGGTTACCTCCTACGAGCAGTACTTC. The encoded protein is CASSLVLAGVTSYEQYF. This chain joins TRBV7-8 and TRBJ2-7; 10 nucleotides agree with TRBD2. The CDR3 length is 17 residues. Looked up from germline, CDR1 is SGHVS and CDR2 is FQNEAQ. After removal of 1 base from V and 0 bases from J, the junction contained 6 bases not matched to a gene.

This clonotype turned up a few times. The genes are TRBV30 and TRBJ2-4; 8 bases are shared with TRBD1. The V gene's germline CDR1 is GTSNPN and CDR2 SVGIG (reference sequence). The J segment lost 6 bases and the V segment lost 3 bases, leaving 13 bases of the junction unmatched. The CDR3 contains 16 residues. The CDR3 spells CAWRRQGTAGRNIQYF. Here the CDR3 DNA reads TGTGCCTGGAGGAGACAGGGGACTGCTGGTAGAAACATTCAGTACTTC.

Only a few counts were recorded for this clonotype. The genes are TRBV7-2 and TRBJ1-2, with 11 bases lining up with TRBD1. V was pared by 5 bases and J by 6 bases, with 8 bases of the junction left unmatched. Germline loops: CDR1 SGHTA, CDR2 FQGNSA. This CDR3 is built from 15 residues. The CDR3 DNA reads TGTGCCAGCAGCCGAAGGGGACAGGGGGATAATGGCTACACCTTC. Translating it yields CASSRRGQGDNGYTF.

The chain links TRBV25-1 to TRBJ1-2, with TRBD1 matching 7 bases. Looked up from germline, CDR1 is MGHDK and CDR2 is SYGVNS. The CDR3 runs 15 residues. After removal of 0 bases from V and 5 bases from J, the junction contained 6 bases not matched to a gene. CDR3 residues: CASSEYRGQWYGYTF. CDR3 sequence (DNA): TGTGCCAGCAGTGAATACAGGGGACAGTGGTATGGCTACACCTTC.

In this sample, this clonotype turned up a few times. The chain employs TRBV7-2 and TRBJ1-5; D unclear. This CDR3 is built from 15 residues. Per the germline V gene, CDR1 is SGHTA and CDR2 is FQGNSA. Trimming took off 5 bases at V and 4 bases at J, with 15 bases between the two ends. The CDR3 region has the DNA TGTGCCAGCAGCCCGGTCGACTGGGGTAATCAGCCCCAGCATTTT. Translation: CASSPVDWGNQPQHF.

The CDR3 here is CSARGNTQYF. In nucleotides, the CDR3 is TGCAGTGCTAGAGGAAATACGCAGTATTTT. The chain carries TRBV20-1 and TRBJ2-3; D gene unclear. Germline lookup yields CDR1 DFQATT and CDR2 SNEGSKA (reference sequence). The CDR3 runs 10 residues. V gave up 1 base and J gave up 7 bases, with 3 bases separating them.

The CDR3 nucleotides read TGTGCCAGCAGTTACGCAGGACAGGGCAATCAGCCCCAGCATTTT. Translated, it gives CASSYAGQGNQPQHF. The chain employs TRBV6-5 and TRBJ1-5; 7 bases are shared with TRBD1. The germline V gene encodes CDR1 MNHEY and CDR2 SVGAGI. The CDR3 extends over 15 amino acids. Losses at the gene ends were 2 bases for V and 2 bases for J; bases not matched to a gene: 3.

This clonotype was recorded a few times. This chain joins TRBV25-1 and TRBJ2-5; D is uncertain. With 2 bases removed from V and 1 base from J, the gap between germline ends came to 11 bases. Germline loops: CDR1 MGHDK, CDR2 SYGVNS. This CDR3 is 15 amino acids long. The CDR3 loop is CASSERIMGQETQYF. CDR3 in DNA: TGTGCCAGCAGTGAACGAATAATGGGCCAAGAGACCCAGTACTTC.

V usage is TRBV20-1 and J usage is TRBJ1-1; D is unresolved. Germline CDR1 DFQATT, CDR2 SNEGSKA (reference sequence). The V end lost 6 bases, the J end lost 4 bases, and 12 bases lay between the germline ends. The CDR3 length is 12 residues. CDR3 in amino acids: CSASRGGTEAFF. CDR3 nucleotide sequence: TGCAGTGCATCCCGGGGAGGCACTGAAGCTTTCTTT.

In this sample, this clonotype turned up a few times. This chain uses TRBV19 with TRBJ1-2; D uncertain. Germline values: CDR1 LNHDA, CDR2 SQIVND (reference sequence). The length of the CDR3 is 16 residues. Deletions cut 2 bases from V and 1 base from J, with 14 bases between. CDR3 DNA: TGTGCCAGTAGTATAAGGCAGGCTATCGGTAACTATGGCTACACCTTC. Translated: CASSIRQAIGNYGYTF. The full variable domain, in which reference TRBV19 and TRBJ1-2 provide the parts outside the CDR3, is DGGITQSPKYLFRKEGQNVTLSCEQNLNHDAMYWYRQDPGQGLRLIYYSQIVNDFQKGDIAEGYSVSREKKESFPLTVTSAQKNPTAFYLCASSIRQAIGNYGYTFGSGTRLTVV.

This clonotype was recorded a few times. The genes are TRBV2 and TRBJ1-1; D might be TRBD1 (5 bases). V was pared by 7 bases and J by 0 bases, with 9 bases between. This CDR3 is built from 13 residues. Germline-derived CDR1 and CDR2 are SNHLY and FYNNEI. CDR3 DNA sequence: TGTGCCAGCATTGGGGCCCTGAACACTGAAGCTTTCTTT. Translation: CASIGALNTEAFF.

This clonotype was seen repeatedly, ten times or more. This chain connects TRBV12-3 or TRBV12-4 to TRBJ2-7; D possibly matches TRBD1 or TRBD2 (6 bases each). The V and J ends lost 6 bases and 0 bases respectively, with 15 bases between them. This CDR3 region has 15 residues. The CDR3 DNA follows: TGTGCCAGCAGCGAGGGGGGACTGAGCTCCTACGAGCAGTACTTC. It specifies CASSEGGLSSYEQYF.

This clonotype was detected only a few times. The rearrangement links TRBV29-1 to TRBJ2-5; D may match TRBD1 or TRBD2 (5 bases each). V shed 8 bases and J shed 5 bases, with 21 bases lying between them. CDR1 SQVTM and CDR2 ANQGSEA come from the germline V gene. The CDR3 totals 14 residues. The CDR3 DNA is TGCAGCTTCTCCCTCGGGGCCTTTGGCGAGACCCAGTACTTC. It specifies CSFSLGAFGETQYF.

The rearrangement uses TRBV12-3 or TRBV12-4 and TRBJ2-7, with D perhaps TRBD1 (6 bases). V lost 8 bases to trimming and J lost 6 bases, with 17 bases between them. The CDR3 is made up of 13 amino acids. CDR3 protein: CASSRSLRGEQYF. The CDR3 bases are TGTGCCAGCTCCCGCTCCCTCAGGGGCGAGCAGTACTTC.

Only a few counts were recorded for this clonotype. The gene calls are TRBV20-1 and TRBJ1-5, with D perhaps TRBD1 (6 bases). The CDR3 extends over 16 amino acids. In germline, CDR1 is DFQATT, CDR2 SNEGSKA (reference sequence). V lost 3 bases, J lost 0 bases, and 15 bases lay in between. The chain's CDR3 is CSASEIGGHSNQPQHF. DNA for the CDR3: TGCAGTGCTAGTGAGATAGGGGGTCATAGCAATCAGCCCCAGCATTTT.

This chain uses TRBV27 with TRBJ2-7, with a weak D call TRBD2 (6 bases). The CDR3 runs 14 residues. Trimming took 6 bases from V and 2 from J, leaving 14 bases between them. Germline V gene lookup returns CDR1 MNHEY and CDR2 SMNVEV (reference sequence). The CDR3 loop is CASSAGRGPYEQYF. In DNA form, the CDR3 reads TGTGCCAGCAGCGCGGGGCGGGGTCCCTACGAGCAGTACTTC.